The clone carrying this T cell receptor (beta chain) was seen many times. All donors with ophthalmopathy were recorded as having moderate-to-severe activity, CAS ≥3, NOSPECS ≥4 and a duration under 3 months. Clinicians made diagnoses from clinical symptoms, serum thyroxine, TRAb, thyroid ultrasound and orbital computed tomography. The sample comes from a study of Graves' ophthalmopathy and Graves' hyperthyroidism. Transcripts of RNA were the source for amplifying TCR beta CDR3 regions. Second-round multiplex PCR came after a first-round RT-PCR that employed HTBI primers. TCRdb processed the multiplex PCR reads anew with MiXCR; each CDR3 protein has one entry. Seen here are hundreds of thousands of distinct CDR3 sequences, about two fifths observed once, and the top ten hold around 3%. Trimming at V came to 9 bases and at J to 4 bases, leaving 6 bases not matched to a gene. The CDR3 extends over 13 amino acids. Per germline, CDR1 KGHDR and CDR2 SFDVKD.

Sequences were obtained from peripheral blood. The TCR was taken from an adult man with Graves' ophthalmopathy. The genes are TRBV24-1 and TRBJ2-5; the match to TRBD1 covers 8 bases. CDR3 sequence reads: CATQGQVGETQYF. The CDR3 region has the DNA TGTGCCACCCAGGGACAGGTAGGAGAGACCCAGTACTTC.